This entry lists 25 T cell receptor beta chains sequenced from one sample in a study of cytomegalovirus exposure and HLA in healthy donors. The PCR ran on 60 Vbeta and 13 Jbeta primers. Assay used: immunoSEQ multiplex PCR; TCRdb lists only in-frame clones, some missing. Its table lists tens of thousands of clones. Sequenced sample: PBMCs. All receptors derive from a female donor in good health and CMV-seronegative.

The J gene is TRBJ1-1, the V gene TRBV4-1; perhaps TRBD1 as D (5 bases). Germline V gene lookup returns CDR1 MGHRA and CDR2 YSYEKL. The V gene lost 4 bases and the J gene lost 4 bases, with 16 bases spanning the gap. CDR3 length equals 15 residues. CDR3 sequence reads: CASSLHDGGGTEAFF. The CDR3 DNA follows: TGCGCCAGCAGCCTACATGACGGGGGGGGCACTGAAGCTTTCTTT.

The chain recombines TRBV4-2 with TRBJ2-3; TRBD2 might be the D (7 bases). V shed 3 bases and J shed 2 bases, with 15 bases lying between them. The CDR3 has 16 residues. The germline gives CDR1 LGHNA, CDR2 YNFKEQ. CDR3 coding DNA: TGTGCCAGCAGCCAGAGGGGGGGCCCGCACACAGATACGCAGTATTTT. Translating it yields CASSQRGGPHTDTQYF.

The chain carries TRBV27 and TRBJ1-1; 9 bases match TRBD1. Germline V gene data show CDR1 as MNHEY and CDR2 as SMNVEV (reference sequence). The CDR3 covers 13 residues. V gave up 6 bases and J gave up 6 bases; unmatched junction bases: 5. CDR3 in DNA: TGTGCCAGCAGGGGACAGGGAAAGGCTGAAGCTTTCTTT. This sequence encodes CASRGQGKAEAFF.

The chain uses TRBV30 and TRBJ1-4; D is ambiguous. Germline CDR1 is GTSNPN and CDR2 is SVGIG (reference sequence). V lost 2 bases and J 5 bases, leaving 15 bases between the germline ends. The CDR3 extends over 15 amino acids. The CDR3 loop is CAWSLSRRRNEKLFF. CDR3 nucleotides: TGTGCCTGGAGTCTATCTAGGAGGCGGAATGAAAAACTGTTTTTT. Full variable domain (missing parts from reference TRBV30 and TRBJ1-4): SQTIHQWPATLVQPVGSPLSLECTVEGTSNPNLYWYRQAAGRGLQLLFYSVGIGQISSEVPQNLSASRPQDRQFILSSKKLLLSDSGFYLCAWSLSRRRNEKLFFGSGTQLSVL.

The chain recombines TRBV25-1 with TRBJ1-6; D uncertain. V was cut by 3 bases and J by 9 bases, with 6 bases left in between. CDR1 and CDR2 from the germline V gene are MGHDK and SYGVNS. There are 12 residues in the CDR3. The CDR3 protein is CASSEGGSPLHF. Written as DNA, the CDR3 is TGTGCCAGCAGTGAGGGAGGTTCACCCCTCCACTTT.

The genes are TRBV18 and TRBJ2-1; D may be TRBD2 (6 bases). V lost 6 bases and J 4 bases, leaving 19 bases between the germline ends. The CDR3 length is 16 residues. The germline V gene has CDR1 KGHSH and CDR2 LQKENI. The CDR3: CASSSPVRREYNEQFF. CDR3 nucleotide sequence: TGTGCCAGCTCGTCACCGGTTCGCCGGGAGTACAATGAGCAGTTCTTC.

The chain couples TRBV4-2 to TRBJ1-2; D is possibly TRBD1 (5 bases). The CDR3 consists of 13 residues. The germline gives CDR1 LGHNA, CDR2 YNFKEQ. V dropped 0 bases and J dropped 9 bases, with 11 bases sitting between them. CDR3 DNA: TGTGCCAGCAGCCAAGACAGGGAATTTAGCTACACCTTC. It translates to CASSQDREFSYTF.

The V and J genes are TRBV28 and TRBJ1-1, with unresolved D. Trimming removed 7 bases at V and 1 base at J, with 13 bases between. Germline CDR1 is MDHEN and CDR2 is SYDVKM. The CDR3 is 14 residues long. The CDR3 sequence is CASTPMAGNTEAFF. As DNA, the CDR3 is TGTGCCAGCACCCCCATGGCAGGGAACACTGAAGCTTTCTTT.

The chain joins TRBV30 to TRBJ1-2; D is ambiguous. V lost 2 bases and J 3 bases, leaving 13 bases between the germline ends. The V gene's germline CDR1 is GTSNPN and CDR2 SVGIG (reference sequence). This CDR3 has 14 residues. The CDR3 region is CAWSLKGGDYGYTF. The CDR3 DNA sequence: TGTGCCTGGAGTTTAAAGGGAGGTGACTATGGCTACACCTTC.

V and J are TRBV4-2 and TRBJ1-2; D uncertain. Germline CDR1 is LGHNA and CDR2 is YNFKEQ. The V and J ends lost 4 bases and 0 bases respectively, with 15 bases between them. The length of the CDR3 is 16 residues. This CDR3 reads CASSPRSSVANYGYTF. CDR3 coding DNA: TGTGCCAGCAGCCCACGTTCCTCGGTAGCTAACTATGGCTACACCTTC.

V gene TRBV19 combines with J gene TRBJ1-5, with 8 bases matching TRBD1. Germline V gene lookup returns CDR1 LNHDA and CDR2 SQIVND (reference sequence). The CDR3 is 12 residues long. J gave up 9 bases and V 9 bases, and 7 bases lay outside the gene matches. This CDR3 is CASTGGGWPQHF. CDR3 nucleotide sequence: TGTGCCAGCACAGGGGGAGGGTGGCCCCAGCATTTT.

This rearrangement joins TRBV7-9 to TRBJ2-7; 7 positions agree with TRBD1. The CDR3 extends over 15 amino acids. V trimming: 5 bases; J trimming: 0 bases; junction bases outside the gene matches: 7. Germline CDR1 is SEHNR and CDR2 is FQNEAQ (reference sequence). CDR3 in DNA: TGTGCCAGCAGCACGATACGGGACAGCTCCTACGAGCAGTACTTC. The encoded protein is CASSTIRDSSYEQYF.

The chain is built from TRBV27 and TRBJ2-1, with D perhaps TRBD2 (5 bases). Germline V CDR1 and CDR2: MNHEY, SMNVEV (reference sequence). The ends were cut back, 8 bases at V and 1 base at J, with 15 bases in the middle. The CDR3 consists of 15 residues. CDR3 residues: CASSGRPGSYNEQFF. Here the CDR3 DNA reads TGTGCCAGCTCAGGACGGCCGGGATCCTACAATGAGCAGTTCTTC.

The gene calls are TRBV28 and TRBJ2-2, with 9 bases fitting TRBD1. V shed 3 bases and J 3 bases; nucleotides not matched to a gene: 2. The germline V gene has CDR1 MDHEN and CDR2 SYDVKM. This CDR3 contains 15 residues. This CDR3 is CASSFRDRDTGELFF. In nucleotides, the CDR3 is TGTGCCAGCAGTTTTCGGGACAGGGACACCGGGGAGCTGTTTTTT.

The rearrangement links TRBV4-2 to TRBJ2-7, with 9 bases matching TRBD2. With 4 bases clipped from V and 2 bases from J, the junction kept 6 bases outside the gene matches. This CDR3 region has 15 residues. The germline V gene has CDR1 LGHNA and CDR2 YNFKEQ. The CDR3 region has the DNA TGTGCCAGCAGCCCCCGCGGGGGGGACGCCTACGAGCAGTACTTC. This translates into CASSPRGGDAYEQYF.

For this clone: At one end the junction does not follow the germline gene, possibly because of a read error. The chain is built from TRBV7-7 and TRBJ2-5; D possibly corresponds to TRBD2 (6 bases). The length of the CDR3 is 15 residues. Germline values: CDR1 SSHAT, CDR2 FNYEAQ (reference sequence). The CDR3 region has the DNA TGTGCTAGCAGCTTAGTGGGAGGAAATCAAGAGACCCAGTACTTC. Translation gives CASSLVGGNQETQYF. Full variable domain (remainder filled in from reference TRBV7-7 and TRBJ2-5): GAGVSQSPRYKVTKRGQDVTLRCDPISSHATLYWYQQALGQGPEFLTYFNYEAQPDKSGLPSDRFSAERPEGSISTLTIQRTEQRDSAMYRCASSLVGGNQETQYFGPGTRLLVL.

The J gene is TRBJ2-5, the V gene TRBV6-5; 11 nucleotides match TRBD2. Germline trimming cut 9 bases from V and 5 bases from J; bases unmatched to any gene: 8. CDR1 and CDR2 from the germline V gene are MNHEY and SVGAGI. This CDR3 has 14 residues. The CDR3 DNA reads TGTGCCAGTTCGGGACTAGCGGCTTCGGAGACCCAGTACTTC. This gives the protein CASSGLAASETQYF.

The gene calls are TRBV5-1 and TRBJ2-1, with TRBD1 matching 7 bases. CDR3 length: 15 residues. With V trimmed by 0 bases and J by 7 bases, 7 bases remained unmatched. Germline CDR1 SGHRS, CDR2 YFSETQ. CDR3 DNA: TGCGCCAGCAGCTTGGGACAGGGATTTGGAAATGAGCAGTTCTTC. This codes for CASSLGQGFGNEQFF.

The V call is TRBV5-1, the J call TRBJ2-7, with TRBD2 identical over 11 bases. In germline, CDR1 is SGHRS, CDR2 YFSETQ. Trimming removed 0 bases from V and 7 bases from J; junction bases left unmatched: 9. The length of the CDR3 is 16 residues. The CDR3 loop reads CASSLASGRPPVEQYF. The CDR3 nucleotides read TGCGCCAGCAGCTTGGCTAGCGGGAGGCCCCCTGTTGAGCAGTACTTC.

CDR3 sequence reads: CASSTTTGQETQYF. In DNA, the CDR3 is TGTGCCAGCAGCACCACGACAGGCCAAGAGACCCAGTACTTC. The rearrangement joins TRBV6-5 to TRBJ2-5, with a tentative D call TRBD1 (6 bases). CDR3 length: 14 residues. Germline assignment: CDR1 MNHEY and CDR2 SVGAGI. V lost 6 bases to trimming and J lost 1 base, with 12 bases between them.

This chain connects TRBV7-9 to TRBJ2-7, with a possible D match to TRBD2 (6 bases). CDR1 and CDR2 from the germline V gene are SEHNR and FQNEAQ (reference sequence). Trimming took off 8 bases at V and 2 bases at J, with 16 bases between the two ends. The CDR3 is 14 amino acids. The CDR3 coding sequence is TGTGCCAGCGTAAGGGACGGCGGGACCTACGAGCAGTACTTC. Protein: CASVRDGGTYEQYF.

V usage is TRBV5-1 and J usage is TRBJ2-4; TRBD2 matches at 8 bases. The trim removed 0 bases at V and 6 bases at J, leaving 2 bases unmatched. Germline loops: CDR1 SGHRS, CDR2 YFSETQ. CDR3 length equals 14 residues. The CDR3 region has the DNA TGCGCCAGCAGCTTGGTCGGGGGGGCAAACATTCAGTACTTC. This sequence encodes CASSLVGGANIQYF.

V usage is TRBV5-1 and J usage is TRBJ2-7; tentative D call: TRBD2 (5 bases). Trimming pared 1 base from V and 2 bases from J, leaving 10 bases between. The CDR3 covers 14 residues. Germline CDR1 and CDR2: SGHRS and YFSETQ. The CDR3 sequence: CASSLYSGAYEQYF. The CDR3 coding sequence is TGCGCCAGCAGCTTGTACAGCGGAGCCTACGAGCAGTACTTC.

The chain links TRBV18 to TRBJ2-1, with TRBD1 identical over 7 bases. Trimming removed 6 bases from V and 7 bases from J; junction bases left unmatched: 12. The CDR3 contains 15 residues. Germline V lookup: CDR1 KGHSH, CDR2 LQKENI. This CDR3 is CASSRRDQQGNEQFF. The CDR3 nucleotides are TGTGCCAGCTCGCGCCGGGACCAACAGGGGAATGAGCAGTTCTTC. Variable domain in full (rest from reference TRBV18 and TRBJ2-1): NAGVMQNPRHLVRRRGQEARLRCSPMKGHSHVYWYRQLPEEGLKFMVYLQKENIIDESGMPKERFSAEFPKEGPSILRIQQVVRGDSAAYFCASSRRDQQGNEQFFGPGTRLTVL.

This sequence joins TRBV10-2 and TRBJ2-1; 11 nucleotides align to TRBD2. The V gene end was trimmed by 3 bases and the J gene end by 5 bases; junction bases not matched to a gene: 9. Per germline, CDR1 WSHSY and CDR2 SAAADI. This CDR3 has 17 amino acids. The CDR3 sequence: CASSEASGRSPDNEQFF. DNA of the CDR3: TGCGCCAGCAGTGAAGCTAGCGGGAGGTCGCCCGACAATGAGCAGTTCTTC.